This entry is about one T cell receptor beta chain. Methods used by the authors: It was from reference gene primer amplification that nucleated cell counts were estimated. Assay: immunoSEQ multiplex PCR; the TCRdb copy retains only in-frame clones and omits some. V and J calls and clone size come straight from that table; D and trimming were deduced from the DNA. Here the sample spans over 250,000 clones, 80% to 90% being singletons. This sample stems from a study of blood T cell repertoires in COVID-19. Whole-study context: COVID-19 samples, acute and convalescent, were from the United States, Italy and Spain. Sources were T cells, B-cell-depleted T cells, or PBMCs; the material itself was cDNA or gDNA.

The length of the CDR3 is 14 residues. Per the germline V gene, CDR1 is SEHNR and CDR2 is FQNEAQ (reference sequence). Trimming left V 2 bases short and J 5 bases short, with 10 bases between. The TCR sequence derives from a woman between 70 and 85 years old with acute or convalescent COVID-19. The sample comprised peripheral blood. This sequence joins TRBV7-9 and TRBJ1-5; no firm D call. CDR3 DNA: TGTGCCAGCAGCTTATCCGCCAGGCATCAGCCCCAGCATTTT. Translation gives CASSLSARHQPQHF.